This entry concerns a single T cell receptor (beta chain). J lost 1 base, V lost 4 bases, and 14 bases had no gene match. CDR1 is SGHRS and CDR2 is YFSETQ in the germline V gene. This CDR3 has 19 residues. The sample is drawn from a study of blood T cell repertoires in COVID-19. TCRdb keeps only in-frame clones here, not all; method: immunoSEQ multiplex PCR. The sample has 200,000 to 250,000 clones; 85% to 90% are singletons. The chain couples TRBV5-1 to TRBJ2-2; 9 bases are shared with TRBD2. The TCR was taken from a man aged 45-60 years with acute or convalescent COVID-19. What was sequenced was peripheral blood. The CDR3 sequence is CASSPAHVGLAMNTGELFF. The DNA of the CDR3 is TGCGCCAGCAGCCCAGCTCATGTTGGACTAGCGATGAACACCGGGGAGCTGTTTTTT.